This TCR beta chain was sequenced during a study of blood T cell repertoires in COVID-19 (dated by TCRdb to about 2020). For the study in its entirety: Collaborator samples came from the United States, Italy and Spain and covered acute and convalescent phases of COVID-19. The material from the prospective study consisted of cDNA or gDNA derived from T cells, B-cell-depleted T cells, or PBMCs. The dataset comprised deeply sampled blood TCRbeta repertoires from subjects exposed to, actively infected with, or recovered from COVID-19. A freely available public database, intended as a resource for researchers studying the immune response to SARS-CoV-2, is where the repertoires were released. The samples were drawn from the first 160 participants of the ongoing ImmuneRACE study and from under 1,500 subjects provided by 6 global collaborators. A de-identified subject ID, COVID-19 status, age in years and sex were almost always included in the sample metadata. HLA class I and class II types, where available, came from metadata supplied by the sample provider rather than from assay-based typing.

TCRbeta CDR3 regions were amplified from genomic DNA using the immunoSEQ Assay, a bias-controlled multiplex PCR. Per the original workflow: Within the assay, amplification of reference gene primers was used to estimate how many nucleated cells each sample contained. To quantify the absolute abundance of each unique TCRbeta CDR3 rearrangement, sequence reads were collapsed and filtered. For each sample, productive Simpson clonality was calculated by taking the square root of Simpson's diversity index across productive rearrangements. In TCRdb, the immuneACCESS table is reduced to in-frame sequences with V and J assigned. These tables do not hold every clone; where another copy was compared, an unresolved V gene accounts for under half, and the others remain unexplained. D and trimming come from the DNA, and the V and J calls and clone size come from that table. The sample table contains roughly 53,000 clones; only one count was recorded for approximately 91% of them. Together, the top ten hold around 3.1% of the sample.

The CDR3 goes from the cysteine to the phenylalanine over 14 residues. Only CDR3 DNA is held: 42 bases, read in frame from base 1. The germline V gene (reference sequence) supplies CDR1 SEHNR and CDR2 FQNEAQ. Cut back by 2 bases and 2 bases, the V and J ends lie 10 bases apart. Collaborating institutions collected whole blood in K2EDTA tubes following their own protocols. For TCRbeta analysis, collaborator samples were shipped as frozen whole blood, as isolated PBMCs, or as DNA extracted from either sample type. The paper's findings and limits, for the study overall: The amount of clinical and demographic metadata varied by source and participant and was provided uncurated.

This clone was counted a single time. Its recognized antigen is unknown. No much larger clonotype is one base removed from it; base qualities were not supplied. Recombination connected TRBV7-9 to TRBJ2-7, with TRBD2 tentatively as D gene (5 bases match). The sequence was collected from a human donor in a cohort sampled during active COVID-19. The sample consisted of peripheral blood. The nucleotides read TGTGCCAGCAGCTTACGCGGGTGGGCCTACGAGCAGTACTTC. Its amino acids are CASSLRGWAYEQYF.